This TCR beta chain appears in the sequencing data of a study of blood T cell repertoires in COVID-19. Study background: Acute and convalescent COVID-19 samples came from the United States, Italy and Spain. PBMCs, B-cell-depleted T cells, or T cells were the source of the cDNA or gDNA that made up the material.

The CDR3 has 13 residues. Germline V lookup: CDR1 SGHVS, CDR2 FNYEAQ. Trimming stripped 6 bases from V and 2 bases from J, with 10 bases between. As processed by the authors: Estimation of nucleated cell counts relied on the amplification of reference gene primers. TCRdb keeps only in-frame clones here, not all; method: immunoSEQ multiplex PCR. Clonal size and the V and J genes are those of that table, whereas D and trimming came from the DNA. The table has about 150,000 clones, approximately 83% seen once. The chain links TRBV7-6 to TRBJ1-1; perhaps TRBD1 as D (5 bases). What was sequenced was peripheral blood. This TCR derives from a woman older than 75 with acute or convalescent COVID-19. CDR3 in amino acids: CASRLQVNTEAFF. In DNA form, the CDR3 reads TGTGCCAGCAGGTTACAGGTCAACACTGAAGCTTTCTTT. Full variable domain (rest looked up from reference TRBV7-6 and TRBJ1-1): GAGVSQSPRYKVTKRGQDVALRCDPISGHVSLYWYRQALGQGPEFLTYFNYEAQQDKSGLPNDRFSAERPEGSISTLTIQRTEQRDSAMYRCASRLQVNTEAFFGQGTRLTVV.